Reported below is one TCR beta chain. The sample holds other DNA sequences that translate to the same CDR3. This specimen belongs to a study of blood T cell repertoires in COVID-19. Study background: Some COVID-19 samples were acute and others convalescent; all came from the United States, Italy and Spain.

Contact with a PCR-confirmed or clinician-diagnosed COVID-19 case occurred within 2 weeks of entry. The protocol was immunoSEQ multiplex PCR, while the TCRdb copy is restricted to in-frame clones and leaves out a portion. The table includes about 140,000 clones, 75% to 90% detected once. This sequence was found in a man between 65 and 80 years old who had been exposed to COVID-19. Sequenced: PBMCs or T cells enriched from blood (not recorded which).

The chain's CDR3 is CASSSTGDYGYTF. The CDR3 nucleotides are TGTGCCAGCAGTTCTACAGGGGACTATGGCTACACCTTC. V and J are TRBV2 and TRBJ1-2; 7 bases match TRBD1. CDR1 is SNHLY and CDR2 is FYNNEI in the germline V gene. The CDR3 has 13 residues. Unmatched junction bases numbered 3, after V lost 5 bases and J lost 3 bases.